These 8 T cell receptor beta chains share one sample of origin, sequenced in a study of CD8+CD57+ T cells in acquired aplastic anemia. Only patients with CD8+CD57+ cell expansion on flow cytometry were chosen for sequencing. Using genomic DNA as the template, TCR beta VDJ and CDR3 profiling was carried out. TCRdb fed the reads into MiXCR, producing one record per CDR3 protein. The sample lists 150,000 to 200,000 distinct CDR3 sequences; 47% were seen once. Material: sorted CD4+, CD8+, or CD8+CD57+ T cells (not recorded which) from PBMCs. Receptors were obtained from a human donor with aplastic anemia.

Concerning this clonotype: The conserved final phenylalanine or tryptophan is absent from the CDR3, which likely points to a read error. The chain recombines TRBV14 with TRBJ1-2, with D maybe TRBD1 (6 bases). The germline V gene encodes CDR1 SGHDN and CDR2 FVKESK. This CDR3 comprises 13 residues. As DNA, the CDR3 is TGCGCCAGCAGCTCATCAGGGGCGGGTGGCTACACCCTC. Protein product: CASSSSGAGGYTL.

In its sample, this clonotype was seen many times. The chain links TRBV5-1 to TRBJ2-2; unclear D gene. The CDR3 contains 14 residues. CDR1 is SGHRS, CDR2 YFSETQ, per germline. V was shortened by 6 bases and J by 8 bases, with 17 bases between the two germline ends. The CDR3 region is CASTPMTEGGELFF. For the CDR3, the DNA is TGCGCCAGCACCCCCATGACCGAAGGGGGGGAGCTGTTTTTT.

In its sample, this clonotype was seen once. V gene TRBV6-1 combines with J gene TRBJ2-3; 8 nucleotides match TRBD2. The ends lost 6 bases at V and 6 bases at J; junction bases unmatched: 11. Per the germline V gene, CDR1 is MNHNS and CDR2 is SASEGT. The CDR3 totals 15 residues. CDR3: CASRPPGLVGDTQYF. CDR3 nucleotide sequence: TGTGCCAGCAGGCCACCGGGACTAGTCGGGGATACGCAGTATTTT.

This clonotype was counted once. J is TRBJ2-1 and V is TRBV24-1; D gene ambiguous. V was cut by 1 base and J by 10 bases, with 13 bases left in between. The CDR3 contains 14 residues. CDR1 is KGHDR, CDR2 SFDVKD, per germline. CDR3 amino acids: CATSDFNLDHEQFF. CDR3 DNA: TGTGCCACCAGTGATTTCAACCTGGATCACGAGCAGTTCTTC.

This chain joins TRBV7-3 and TRBJ1-2; D is unclear. Per germline, CDR1 SGHTA and CDR2 FQGTGA. This CDR3 is built from 14 residues. V gave up 5 bases and J gave up 6 bases, with 16 bases separating them. CDR3 nucleotides: TGTGCCAGCAGCCTAGGGTCTAATAGGAATGGCTACACCTTC. It yields the protein CASSLGSNRNGYTF.

This clonotype was seen at least ten times. The rearrangement links TRBV20-1 to TRBJ2-3; tentative D call: TRBD2 (7 bases). Trimming shortened V by 6 bases and J by 2 bases, and 18 bases separated the two germline ends. The germline gives CDR1 DFQATT, CDR2 SNEGSKA (reference sequence). This CDR3 is built from 15 residues. CDR3 sequence reads: CSAEGGGFNTDTQYF. CDR3 in DNA: TGCAGTGCGGAAGGCGGGGGCTTTAACACAGATACGCAGTATTTT.

This clonotype was counted a few times. V gene TRBV6-2 or TRBV6-3 combines with J gene TRBJ2-1; possible D gene TRBD1, 5 bases. V shed 2 bases and J shed 4 bases, with 6 bases lying between them. Per germline, CDR1 MNHEY and CDR2 SVGEGT. CDR3 length equals 13 residues. The CDR3 nucleotides are TGTGCCAGCAGTTACGACAGATACAATGAGCAGTTCTTC. Translating it yields CASSYDRYNEQFF.

This clonotype showed up just a few times. The V gene is TRBV29-1, the J gene TRBJ2-7; D is undetermined. Germline lookup yields CDR1 SQVTM and CDR2 ANQGSEA. The CDR3 has 10 amino acids. Between the trimmed V and J ends, which lost 0 bases and 3 bases, there was a span of 0 bases. CDR3 region: CSVEDYEQYF. The CDR3 DNA is TGCAGCGTTGAAGACTACGAGCAGTACTTC.